This T cell receptor (beta chain) is drawn from a study of cytomegalovirus exposure and HLA in healthy donors. This CDR3 spans 14 amino acids. Trimming removed 3 bases from V and 1 base from J; junction bases left unmatched: 1. Germline values: CDR1 PRHDT, CDR2 FYEKMQ (reference sequence). Amplification used 60 Vbeta primers and 13 Jbeta primers. TCRdb's copy holds only in-frame clones and misses some; the assay was immunoSEQ multiplex PCR. The table has over 120,000 clones, just under 85% seen once; the top ten hold around a tenth. Sample: PBMCs. The TCR comes from an older woman in good health and CMV-seropositive. The chain uses TRBV13 and TRBJ2-7, with TRBD1 identical over 9 bases. CDR3 residues: CASSFDRGSYEQYF. The CDR3, as DNA: TGTGCCAGCAGCTTTGACAGGGGGTCCTACGAGCAGTACTTC.